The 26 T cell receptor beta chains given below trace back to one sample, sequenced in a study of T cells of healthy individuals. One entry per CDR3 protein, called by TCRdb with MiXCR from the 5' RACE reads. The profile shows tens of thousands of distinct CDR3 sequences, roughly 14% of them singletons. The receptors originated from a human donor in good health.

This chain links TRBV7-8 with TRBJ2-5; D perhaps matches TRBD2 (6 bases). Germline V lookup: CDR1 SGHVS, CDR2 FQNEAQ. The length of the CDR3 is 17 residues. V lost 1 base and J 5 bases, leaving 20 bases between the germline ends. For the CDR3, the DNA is TGTGCCAGCAGCTTAGGCCCTGCTAGGAGGGAGACGGAGACCCAGTACTTC. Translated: CASSLGPARRETETQYF.

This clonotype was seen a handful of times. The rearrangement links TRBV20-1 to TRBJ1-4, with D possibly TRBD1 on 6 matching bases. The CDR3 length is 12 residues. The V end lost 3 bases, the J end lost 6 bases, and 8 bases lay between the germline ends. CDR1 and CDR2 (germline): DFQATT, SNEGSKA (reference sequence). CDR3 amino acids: CSASHRDEKLFF. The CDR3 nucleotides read TGCAGTGCTAGTCACAGGGATGAAAAACTGTTTTTT.

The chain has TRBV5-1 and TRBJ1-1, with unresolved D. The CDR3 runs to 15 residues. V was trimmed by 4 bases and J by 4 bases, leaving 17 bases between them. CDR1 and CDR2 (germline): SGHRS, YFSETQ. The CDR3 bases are TGCGCCAGCAGCCCGGTTTTCGAGGGAAGCACTGAAGCTTTCTTT. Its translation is CASSPVFEGSTEAFF. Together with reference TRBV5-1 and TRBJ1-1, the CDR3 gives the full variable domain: KAGVTQTPRYLIKTRGQQVTLSCSPISGHRSVSWYQQTPGQGLQFLFEYFSETQRNKGNFPGRFSGRQFSNSRSEMNVSTLELGDSALYLCASSPVFEGSTEAFFGQGTRLTVV.

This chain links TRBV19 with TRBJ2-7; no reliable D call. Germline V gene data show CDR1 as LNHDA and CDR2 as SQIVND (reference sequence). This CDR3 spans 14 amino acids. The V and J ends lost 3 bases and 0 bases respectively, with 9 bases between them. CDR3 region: CASSMEASSYEQYF. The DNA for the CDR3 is TGTGCCAGTAGTATGGAAGCCTCCTCCTACGAGCAGTACTTC.

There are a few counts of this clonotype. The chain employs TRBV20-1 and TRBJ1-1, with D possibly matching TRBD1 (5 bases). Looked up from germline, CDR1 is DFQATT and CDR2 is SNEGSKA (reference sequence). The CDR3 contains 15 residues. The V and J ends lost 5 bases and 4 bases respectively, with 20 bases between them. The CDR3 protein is CSAEHFRDEITEAFF. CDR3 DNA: TGCAGTGCTGAACATTTCAGGGATGAAATCACTGAAGCTTTCTTT.

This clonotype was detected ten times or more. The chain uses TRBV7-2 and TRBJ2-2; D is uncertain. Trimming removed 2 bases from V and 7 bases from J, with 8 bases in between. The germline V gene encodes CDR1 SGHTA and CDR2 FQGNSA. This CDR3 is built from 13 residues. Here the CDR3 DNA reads TGTGCCAGCAGCTTACGACCCGACGGGGAGCTGTTTTTT. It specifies CASSLRPDGELFF.

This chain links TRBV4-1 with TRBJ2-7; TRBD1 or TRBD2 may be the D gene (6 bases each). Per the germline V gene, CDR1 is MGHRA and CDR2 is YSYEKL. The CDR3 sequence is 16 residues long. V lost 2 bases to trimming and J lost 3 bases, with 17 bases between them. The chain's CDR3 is CASSQPWGDIGYEQYF. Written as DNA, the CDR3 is TGCGCCAGCAGCCAACCTTGGGGGGACATCGGCTACGAGCAGTACTTC.

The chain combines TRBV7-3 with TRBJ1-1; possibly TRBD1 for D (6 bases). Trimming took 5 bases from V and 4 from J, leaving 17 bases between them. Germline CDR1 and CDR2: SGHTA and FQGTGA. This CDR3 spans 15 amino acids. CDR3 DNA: TGTGCCAGCAGCCCCGAGGGGGGGTGGGGCACTGAAGCTTTCTTT. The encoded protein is CASSPEGGWGTEAFF.

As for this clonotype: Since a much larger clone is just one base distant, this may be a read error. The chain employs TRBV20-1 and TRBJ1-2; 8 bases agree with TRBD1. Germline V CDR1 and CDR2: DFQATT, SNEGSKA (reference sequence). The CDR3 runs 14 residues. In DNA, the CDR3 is TGCAGTGCCGGATCACAGGGGGTGTTTGGCGGCTACGCCTTC. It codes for CSAGSQGVFGGYAF.

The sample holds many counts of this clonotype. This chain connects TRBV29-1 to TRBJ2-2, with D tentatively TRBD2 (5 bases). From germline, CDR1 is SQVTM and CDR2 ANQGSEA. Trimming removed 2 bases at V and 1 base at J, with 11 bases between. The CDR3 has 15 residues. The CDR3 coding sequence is TGCAGCGTTGAACTCGGACTGAGGAACACCGGGGAGCTGTTTTTT. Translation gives CSVELGLRNTGELFF.

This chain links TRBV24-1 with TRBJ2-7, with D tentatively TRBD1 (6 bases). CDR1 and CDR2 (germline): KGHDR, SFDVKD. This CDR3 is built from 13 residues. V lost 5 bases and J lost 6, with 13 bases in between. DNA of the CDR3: TGTGCCACCAGTGTCAGGGGAGTTGGCGAGCAGTACTTC. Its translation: CATSVRGVGEQYF.

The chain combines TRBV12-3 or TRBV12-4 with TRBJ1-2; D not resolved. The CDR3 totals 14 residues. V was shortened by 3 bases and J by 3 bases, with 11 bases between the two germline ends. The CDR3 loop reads CASSLRTGHYGYTF. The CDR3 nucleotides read TGTGCCAGCAGTTTGCGTACGGGCCACTATGGCTACACCTTC.

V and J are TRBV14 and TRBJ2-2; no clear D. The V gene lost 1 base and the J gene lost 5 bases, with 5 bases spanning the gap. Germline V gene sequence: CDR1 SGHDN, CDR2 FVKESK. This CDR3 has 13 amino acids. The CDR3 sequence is CASSQVTTGELFF. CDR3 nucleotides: TGTGCCAGCAGCCAAGTGACGACCGGGGAGCTGTTTTTT.

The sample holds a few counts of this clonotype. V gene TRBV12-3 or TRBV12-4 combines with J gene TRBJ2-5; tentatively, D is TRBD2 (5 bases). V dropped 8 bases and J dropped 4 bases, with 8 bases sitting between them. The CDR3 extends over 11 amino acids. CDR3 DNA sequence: TGTGCCAGCCGGGGAGCAGAGACCCAGTACTTC. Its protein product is CASRGAETQYF.

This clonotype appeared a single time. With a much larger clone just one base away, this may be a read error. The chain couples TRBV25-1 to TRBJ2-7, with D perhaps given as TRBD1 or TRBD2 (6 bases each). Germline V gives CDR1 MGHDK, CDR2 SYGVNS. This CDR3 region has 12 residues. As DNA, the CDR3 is TGTGCCAGCAGTGGGGGGGCCTACGAGAAGTACTTC. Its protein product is CASSGGAYEKYF.

The DNA of the CDR3 is TGTGCCAGCAACGATCGTAGCGGGAGGGCCTGGGCAGATACGCAGTATTTT. As protein: CASNDRSGRAWADTQYF. The chain uses TRBV6-6 and TRBJ2-3, with 11 bases that match TRBD2. V trimming: 7 bases; J trimming: 4 bases; junction bases outside the gene matches: 13. The CDR3 totals 17 residues. Germline V gene data show CDR1 as MNHNY and CDR2 as SVGAGI (reference sequence).

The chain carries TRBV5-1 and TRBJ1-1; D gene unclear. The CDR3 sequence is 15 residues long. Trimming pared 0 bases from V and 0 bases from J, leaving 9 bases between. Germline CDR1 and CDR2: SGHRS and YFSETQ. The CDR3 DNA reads TGCGCCAGCAGCTTGGCCTTCGCCGTGAACACTGAAGCTTTCTTT. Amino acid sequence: CASSLAFAVNTEAFF.

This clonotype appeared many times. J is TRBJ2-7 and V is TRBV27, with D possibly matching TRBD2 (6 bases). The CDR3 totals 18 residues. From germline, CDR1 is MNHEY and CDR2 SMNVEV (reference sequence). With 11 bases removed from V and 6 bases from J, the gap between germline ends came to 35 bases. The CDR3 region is CAPKPTWEEGVPLGEQYF. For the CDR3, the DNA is TGTGCCCCCAAACCAACTTGGGAGGAGGGAGTGCCCCTCGGCGAGCAGTACTTC.

The CDR3 sequence: CASSLAREGTGGQFF. CDR3 DNA sequence: TGTGCCAGCAGCTTGGCGCGGGAGGGGACTGGTGGGCAGTTCTTC. The chain links TRBV7-2 to TRBJ2-1, with TRBD2 matching over 9 bases. The CDR3 extends over 15 amino acids. V trimming: 3 bases; J trimming: 12 bases; junction bases outside the gene matches: 12. Germline V gene lookup returns CDR1 SGHTA and CDR2 FQGNSA.

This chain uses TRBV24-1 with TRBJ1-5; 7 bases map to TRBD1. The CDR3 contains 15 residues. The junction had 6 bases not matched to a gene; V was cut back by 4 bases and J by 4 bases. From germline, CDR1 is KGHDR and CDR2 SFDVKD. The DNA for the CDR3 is TGTGCCACCAGTGAGGGAGACAGGGTGAATCAGCCCCAGCATTTT. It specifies CATSEGDRVNQPQHF.

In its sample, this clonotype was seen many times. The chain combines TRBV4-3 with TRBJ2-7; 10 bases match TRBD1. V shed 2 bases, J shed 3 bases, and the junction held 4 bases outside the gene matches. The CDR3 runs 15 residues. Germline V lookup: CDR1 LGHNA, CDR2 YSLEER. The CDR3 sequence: CASSQTGQGGYEQYF. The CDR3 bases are TGCGCCAGCAGCCAAACAGGACAGGGGGGCTACGAGCAGTACTTC.

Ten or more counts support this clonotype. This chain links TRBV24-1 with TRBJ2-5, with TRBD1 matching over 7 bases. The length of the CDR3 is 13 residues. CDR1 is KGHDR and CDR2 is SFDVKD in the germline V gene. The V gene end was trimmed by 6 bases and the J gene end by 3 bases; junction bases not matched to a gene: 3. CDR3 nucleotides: TGTGCCACCAGTAGCGACAGGGAAGAGACCCAGTACTTC. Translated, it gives CATSSDREETQYF.

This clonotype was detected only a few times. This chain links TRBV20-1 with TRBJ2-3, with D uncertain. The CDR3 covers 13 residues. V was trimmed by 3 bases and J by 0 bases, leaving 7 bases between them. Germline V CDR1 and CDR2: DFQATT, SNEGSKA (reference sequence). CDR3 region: CSASRPSTDTQYF. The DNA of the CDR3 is TGCAGTGCTAGTCGGCCTAGCACAGATACGCAGTATTTT.

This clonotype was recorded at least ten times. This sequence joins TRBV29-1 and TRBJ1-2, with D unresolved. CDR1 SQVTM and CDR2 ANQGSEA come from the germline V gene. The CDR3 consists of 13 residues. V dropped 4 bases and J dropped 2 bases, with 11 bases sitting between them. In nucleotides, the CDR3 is TGCAGCGTTGTAGGAGGGTCCAACTATGGCTACACCTTC. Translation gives CSVVGGSNYGYTF.

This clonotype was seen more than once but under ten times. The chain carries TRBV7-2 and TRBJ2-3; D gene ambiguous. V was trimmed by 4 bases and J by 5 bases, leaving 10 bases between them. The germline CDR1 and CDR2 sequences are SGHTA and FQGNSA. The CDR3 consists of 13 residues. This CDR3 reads CASSSPPGDTQYF. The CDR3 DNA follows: TGTGCCAGCAGCTCCCCGCCTGGAGATACGCAGTATTTT.

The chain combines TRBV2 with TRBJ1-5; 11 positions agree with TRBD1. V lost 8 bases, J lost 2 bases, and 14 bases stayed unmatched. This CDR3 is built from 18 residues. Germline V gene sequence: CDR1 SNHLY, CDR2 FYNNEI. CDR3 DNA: TGTGCCAGCGAGTCCGGGACAGGGGGGATTAGCGGCAATCAGCCCCAGCATTTT. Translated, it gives CASESGTGGISGNQPQHF.